This TCR beta chain came from a study of shared clonotypes between healthy human individuals. Profiled with immunoSEQ multiplex PCR; TCRdb holds only in-frame clones, not every one. The profile covers about 2.3 million clones, with roughly 90% appearing a single time and approximately 0.4% taken by the ten largest. This CDR3 has 17 residues. The clonotype comes from a man in his late teens or twenties in good health. Some clones in this sample may be carry-over from other donors' samples. The sequencing input was naive CD4+ T cells from PBMCs. The subset: CD45RA+ positively selected. The chain has TRBV21-1 and TRBJ2-2; the table's D call, TRBD1, was not checked against the DNA. TRBV21-1 is tagged as a pseudogene. The CDR3 region has the DNA TGTGCCAGCAGCAAGGGTACCGGACAGGGGCACACCGGGGAGCTGTTTTTT. Translated, it gives CASSKGTGQGHTGELFF.